One sample yielded the 5 T cell receptor beta chains listed below, sequenced in a study of T-cell reconstitution after alpha-beta-depleted transplantation in children. The antigens of these receptors remain unknown. Study-wide results and limits: From newly produced T cells came most of the T-cell counts and diversity one year after transplant.

TCRbeta library construction was performed incorporating unique molecular identifiers. MiXCR, applied by TCRdb to the PCR reads, yields one record per CDR3 protein. The sample has about 300,000 distinct CDR3 sequences, around 7.1% seen once; the top ten hold about 8.2%. The input for sequencing was peripheral blood, taken 360 days after TCRalphabeta/CD19-depleted stem cell transplant. The receptors shown here come from a female patient between 2 and 15 years old who had a stem cell transplant for Fanconi anemia, so the T cells may come from the graft donor.

This clonotype was counted a few times. V usage is TRBV4-2 and J usage is TRBJ1-1; no definite D call. The CDR3 contains 15 residues. In germline, CDR1 is LGHNA, CDR2 YNFKEQ. V lost 0 bases, J lost 5 bases, and 13 bases lay in between. The CDR3 nucleotides read TGTGCCAGCAGCCAAGAAAAATCCAGAGGAACTGAAGCTTTCTTT. This gives the protein CASSQEKSRGTEAFF.

The chain has TRBV12-3 or TRBV12-4 and TRBJ2-3; TRBD2 might be the D (6 bases). CDR3 length: 17 residues. V dropped 2 bases and J dropped 2 bases, with 17 bases sitting between them. For the CDR3, the DNA is TGTGCCAGCAGTTTAAATCTGGCGGGGCGGAACACAGATACGCAGTATTTT. As protein: CASSLNLAGRNTDTQYF.

As to this clonotype: This may be a read error, as it is one base from a much larger clone. This CDR3 is CASSLSREVTEAFF. CDR3 bases: TGCGCCAGCAGCCTCAGCAGGGAAGTGACTGAAGCTTTCTTT. The chain employs TRBV4-3 and TRBJ1-1, with D tentatively TRBD1 (5 bases). Germline CDR1 is LGHNA and CDR2 is YSLEER. The CDR3 consists of 14 residues. Trimming cost V 4 bases and J 5 bases, with 14 bases left between them.

Ten or more counts support this clonotype. The genes are TRBV10-3 and TRBJ2-1; D may be TRBD2 (5 bases). Trimming removed 7 bases from V and 7 bases from J, with 26 bases in between. From germline, CDR1 is ENHRY and CDR2 SYGVKD. The length of the CDR3 is 17 residues. CDR3 in DNA: TGTGCCATCACGAATCTCCGCGGAGACCCCGGGATGAATGAGCAGTTCTTC. This gives the protein CAITNLRGDPGMNEQFF.

A word on this clonotype: One end of the junction fails to match germline, which may point to a read error. The chain recombines TRBV20-1 with TRBJ2-1; possible D gene TRBD2, 5 bases. Germline loops: CDR1 DFQATT, CDR2 SNEGSKA (reference sequence). The CDR3 loop spans 12 amino acids. The DNA for the CDR3 is TGCAGTACTAGGCAGATCTACAATGAGCAGTTCTTC. It codes for CSTRQIYNEQFF.